Each of the 27 T cell receptor delta chains below was sequenced from the same sample in a study of Vδ1+ human thymocytes. These receptors' antigens are unknown. Extracted RNA was reverse transcribed into cDNA. CDR3 amplicons came from multiplex PCR with pooled V-gene forward and constant-region reverse primers. TCRdb re-called the multiplex PCR reads using CATT. The sample records about 55,000 delta-chain clones, about 16% being singletons. Findings and caveats of the study: Thymic TRG and TRD repertoires appeared highly polyclonal.

Sequencing input: Vdelta1+ gamma-delta thymocytes from the thymus. As to subset: FACS-sorted CD3+ TCRalphabeta- TCRVdelta1+ TCRVdelta2- thymocytes. Receptor source: a boy under three years old who had congenital heart surgery.

This clone was observed a handful of times. The chain uses TRDV1 and TRDJ1; 8 nucleotides align to TRDD2. V dropped 0 bases and J dropped 0; count of bases not matched to a gene: 18. The CDR3 extends over 21 amino acids. Looked up from germline, CDR1 is TSWWSYY and CDR2 is QGS. CDR3 amino acids: CALGELNFLHGSLHYTDKLIF. The CDR3 coding sequence is TGTGCTCTTGGGGAACTAAACTTCCTACACGGGAGTTTACACTACACCGATAAACTCATCTTT.

This clone was seen only a few times. V gene TRDV1 combines with J gene TRDJ1; 11 bases align to TRDD3. Germline V gene lookup returns CDR1 TSWWSYY and CDR2 QGS. CDR3 length: 17 residues. The V and J ends lost 1 base and 7 bases, in that order; junction bases with no gene match: 11. The CDR3 loop is CALGEPSNWGIGTKLIF. The CDR3, as DNA: TGTGCTCTTGGGGAACCTTCGAACTGGGGGATAGGAACTAAACTCATCTTT.

The chain links TRDV1 to TRDJ1; D not certain. This CDR3 spans 19 amino acids. Germline assignment: CDR1 TSWWSYY and CDR2 QGS. The V end was cut by 0 bases, the J end by 1 base, with 21 bases between. The CDR3 sequence is CALGELVRRLRKCTDKLIF. Written as DNA, the CDR3 is TGTGCTCTTGGGGAACTCGTACGCCGTCTACGTAAGTGCACCGATAAACTCATCTTT.

This clone was seen more than once but under ten times. The genes are TRDV1 and TRDJ1; 12 nucleotides line up with TRDD3. CDR1 and CDR2 (germline): TSWWSYY, QGS. V trimming: 1 base; J trimming: 3 bases; junction bases outside the gene matches: 6. This CDR3 region has 17 residues. CDR3 DNA sequence: TGTGCTCTTGGGGAACGTCGTACTGGGGGATACCCCGATAAACTCATCTTT. Translated: CALGERRTGGYPDKLIF.

This clone was counted ten times or more. Other DNA sequences in this sample translate to the same CDR3. This chain links TRAV29/DV5 with TRDJ1, with TRDD3 matching 8 bases. CDR3 size: 16 residues. The junction had 8 bases not matched to a gene; V was cut back by 1 base and J by 0 bases. The germline V gene encodes CDR1 NSMFDY and CDR2 ISSIKDK. The DNA of the CDR3 is TGTGCAGCAAGCCTTAGGGGGATAGGGTACACCGATAAACTCATCTTT. Its protein product is CAASLRGIGYTDKLIF. Filled out from reference TRAV29/DV5 and TRDJ1, the complete variable domain reads DQQVKQNSPSLSVQEGRISILNCDYTNSMFDYFLWYKKYPAEGPTFLISISSIKDKNEDGRFTVFLNKSAKHLSLHIVPSQPGDSAVYFCAASLRGIGYTDKLIFGKGTRVTVEP.

This rearrangement joins TRDV1 to TRDJ1, with TRDD3 matching over 9 bases. The germline CDR1 and CDR2 sequences are TSWWSYY and QGS. V shed 0 bases, J shed 8 bases, and the junction held 16 bases outside the gene matches. The CDR3 covers 18 residues. This CDR3 is CALGELVKKKLGEIKLIF. For the CDR3, the DNA is TGTGCTCTTGGGGAACTGGTTAAGAAAAAACTGGGGGAGATCAAACTCATCTTT.

The rearrangement uses TRDV1 and TRDJ1; 12 nucleotides agree with TRDD3. V lost 0 bases to trimming and J lost 9 bases; unmatched junction nucleotides: 29. Germline CDR1 TSWWSYY, CDR2 QGS. CDR3 length: 23 residues. CDR3 nucleotide sequence: TGTGCTCTTGGGGAACTAAGGACCCCACACCGTTCTGGGGGATACGCGATCGGACAGGAACTCATCTTT. Protein sequence: CALGELRTPHRSGGYAIGQELIF.

The chain is built from TRDV1 and TRDJ1, with 7 nucleotides matching TRDD3. Germline assignment: CDR1 TSWWSYY and CDR2 QGS. Trimming at V came to 7 bases and at J to 0 bases, leaving 20 bases not matched to a gene. The CDR3 length is 19 residues. CDR3 DNA: TGTGCTCTTGAGAATATCCCCTTCGATAGGGGATATAACACCGATAAACTCATCTTT. Protein product: CALENIPFDRGYNTDKLIF.

This clone was counted only a few times. This rearrangement joins TRDV1 to TRDJ1, with a weak D call TRDD3 (5 bases). CDR3 size: 23 residues. Germline V lookup: CDR1 TSWWSYY, CDR2 QGS. V lost 0 bases and J lost 0, with 32 bases in between. The CDR3 protein is CALGELGMALPLGNCRYTDKLIF. The CDR3 region has the DNA TGTGCTCTTGGGGAACTAGGTATGGCCCTCCCATTGGGGAACTGCCGGTACACCGATAAACTCATCTTT.

The V and J genes are TRDV1 and TRDJ1; 12 bases agree with TRDD3. The CDR3 loop spans 19 amino acids. Germline V gives CDR1 TSWWSYY, CDR2 QGS. The V segment lost 5 bases and the J segment 5 bases; nucleotides outside the gene matches: 18. In nucleotides, the CDR3 is TGTGCTCTTGGGCAAGCCCCTAGGGGGGAACTGGGGGATACTGATAAACTCATCTTT. Residues: CALGQAPRGELGDTDKLIF.

This clone turned up a few times. V and J are TRDV1 and TRDJ1, with D unclear. CDR1 and CDR2 from the germline V gene are TSWWSYY and QGS. Trimming cost V 4 bases and J 0 bases, with 12 bases left between them. The CDR3 length is 15 residues. CDR3 sequence: CALGGLPRYTDKLIF. CDR3 in DNA: TGTGCTCTTGGGGGGCTCCCCCGCTACACCGATAAACTCATCTTT.

This clone has more than one count but fewer than ten. The chain carries TRDV1 and TRDJ1; 9 nucleotides agree with TRDD3. V lost 0 bases to trimming and J lost 0 bases; unmatched junction nucleotides: 11. Germline CDR1 TSWWSYY, CDR2 QGS. This CDR3 has 19 residues. The CDR3 here is CALGELGTGGGAYTDKLIF. The CDR3, as DNA: TGTGCTCTTGGGGAACTAGGAACTGGGGGAGGCGCATACACCGATAAACTCATCTTT.

V gene TRDV1 combines with J gene TRDJ1; 7 bases align to TRDD2. The germline gives CDR1 TSWWSYY, CDR2 QGS. J was trimmed by 5 bases and V by 6 bases; bases with no gene match: 18. The CDR3 totals 17 residues. The CDR3 nucleotides are TGTGCTCTTGGCATGGCCTTCCTCCTTTCCGCCCAAGATAAACTCATCTTT. Residues: CALGMAFLLSAQDKLIF.

V usage is TRDV1 and J usage is TRDJ1, with 10 positions matching TRDD3. Trimming removed 0 bases from V and 2 bases from J; junction bases left unmatched: 12. Germline values: CDR1 TSWWSYY, CDR2 QGS. The CDR3 extends over 19 amino acids. DNA for the CDR3: TGTGCTCTTGGGGAACTTCGCTTCTCATTACTGGGGGATACCGATAAACTCATCTTT. Translating gives CALGELRFSLLGDTDKLIF.

This clone turned up a few times. V and J are TRDV1 and TRDJ1; TRDD2 matches at 9 bases. CDR3 size: 18 residues. V was pared by 5 bases and J by 5 bases, with 18 bases of the junction left unmatched. The germline CDR1 and CDR2 sequences are TSWWSYY and QGS. The CDR3 sequence is CALGSIGLPTILGDKLIF. The CDR3 DNA follows: TGTGCTCTTGGGTCGATCGGCCTTCCTACAATACTGGGGGATAAACTCATCTTT.

This chain uses TRDV1 with TRDJ1; TRDD3 matches 10 bases. Per the germline V gene, CDR1 is TSWWSYY and CDR2 is QGS. With V trimmed by 1 base and J by 0 bases, 11 bases remained unmatched. CDR3 length: 19 amino acids. The CDR3 DNA is TGTGCTCTTGGGGAACAGGCCCTACGCTGGGGGATAAACACCGATAAACTCATCTTT. Protein product: CALGEQALRWGINTDKLIF.

This clone appeared once. This chain connects TRDV1 to TRDJ1, with TRDD2 identical over 8 bases. The V and J ends lost 1 base and 0 bases, in that order; junction bases with no gene match: 19. Germline CDR1 reads TSWWSYY; CDR2 reads QGS. This CDR3 contains 21 residues. The DNA of the CDR3 is TGTGCTCTTGGGGAACCTTCCTACTCAACTTGGGGACCCATATACACCGATAAACTCATCTTT. Amino acids: CALGEPSYSTWGPIYTDKLIF.

This rearrangement joins TRDV1 to TRDJ1; weak D call: TRDD2 (5 bases). The V end lost 0 bases, the J end lost 0 bases, and 17 bases lay between the germline ends. Germline CDR1 TSWWSYY, CDR2 QGS. The CDR3 has 18 amino acids. The CDR3, as DNA: TGTGCTCTTGGGGAACTCCGCCTTCTGTTACGATACACCGATAAACTCATCTTT. Its protein product is CALGELRLLLRYTDKLIF.

This clone was seen a handful of times. The chain carries TRDV1 and TRDJ1, with 7 bases matching TRDD2. Trimming removed 1 base from V and 0 bases from J; junction bases left unmatched: 11. CDR1 and CDR2 (germline): TSWWSYY, QGS. The CDR3 consists of 18 residues. The CDR3 DNA sequence: TGTGCTCTTGGGGAACCCCTTCCTCCCTCCCATTACACCGATAAACTCATCTTT. It is translated as CALGEPLPPSHYTDKLIF.

The chain carries TRDV1 and TRDJ1; 12 bases are a match to TRDD3. The V segment lost 4 bases and the J segment 4 bases; nucleotides outside the gene matches: 13. CDR3 length: 18 residues. In germline, CDR1 is TSWWSYY, CDR2 QGS. The CDR3 sequence is CALGVSFLLGDTLDKLIF. The CDR3, as DNA: TGTGCTCTTGGGGTTTCCTTCCTACTGGGGGATACTCTCGATAAACTCATCTTT.

This clone occurred a few times. The rearrangement links TRDV2 to TRDJ1; D gene ambiguous. This CDR3 spans 18 amino acids. Trimming removed 0 bases at V and 0 bases at J, with 19 bases between. The V gene's germline CDR1 is GEAIGNYY and CDR2 EKD. The CDR3 protein is CACDTLARRASYTDKLIF. For the CDR3, the DNA is TGTGCCTGTGACACCCTTGCGCGGAGGGCTTCGTACACCGATAAACTCATCTTT.

This clone was counted a few times. The chain employs TRDV1 and TRDJ1; 12 positions match TRDD3. This CDR3 region has 19 residues. The V segment lost 0 bases and the J segment 8 bases; nucleotides outside the gene matches: 16. From germline, CDR1 is TSWWSYY and CDR2 QGS. CDR3 amino acids: CALGELLGPNWGILPKLIF. CDR3 coding DNA: TGTGCTCTTGGGGAACTTCTCGGCCCAAACTGGGGGATACTACCCAAACTCATCTTT.

This clone has just a few counts. The chain links TRDV1 to TRDJ1; 11 bases map to TRDD3. Germline loops: CDR1 TSWWSYY, CDR2 QGS. The CDR3 length is 23 residues. The junction had 26 bases not matched to a gene; V was cut back by 5 bases and J by 0 bases. For the CDR3, the DNA is TGTGCTCTTGGGACCCTCCGTAATCCTTTCCGTACTGGGGGATATGGGTACACCGATAAACTCATCTTT. Translating gives CALGTLRNPFRTGGYGYTDKLIF.

The chain couples TRDV1 to TRDJ1; 8 bases agree with TRDD3. Germline V gene data show CDR1 as TSWWSYY and CDR2 as QGS. This CDR3 has 16 residues. The V gene end was trimmed by 0 bases and the J gene end by 4 bases; junction bases not matched to a gene: 7. For the CDR3, the DNA is TGTGCTCTTGGGGAACTGAATCTGGGGGACCACGATAAACTCATCTTT. Its translation is CALGELNLGDHDKLIF.

This clone was counted only a few times. The chain is built from TRDV1 and TRDJ1; D may be TRDD2 (5 bases). This CDR3 is built from 30 residues. Germline values: CDR1 TSWWSYY, CDR2 QGS. Trimming pared 2 bases from V and 0 bases from J, leaving 55 bases between. CDR3 nucleotide sequence: TGTGCTCTTGGGGAAAGCTCCTTCATTCTTCGGGAATGTGGCTCAGGACACACCCAGGGTGGGACCTATTACACCGATAAACTCATCTTT. Translated: CALGESSFILRECGSGHTQGGTYYTDKLIF.

The chain is built from TRDV1 and TRDJ1, with 7 bases that match TRDD3. This CDR3 region has 20 residues. Trimming at V came to 5 bases and at J to 0 bases, leaving 21 bases not matched to a gene. In germline, CDR1 is TSWWSYY, CDR2 QGS. The CDR3 DNA follows: TGTGCTCTTGGGTGGCTGAATATTGTGTCCTGGGGGTTTTACACCGATAAACTCATCTTT. Residues: CALGWLNIVSWGFYTDKLIF.

The gene calls are TRDV1 and TRDJ1; D remains ambiguous. Trimming removed 4 bases at V and 0 bases at J, with 15 bases between. Germline-derived CDR1 and CDR2 are TSWWSYY and QGS. The length of the CDR3 is 16 residues. CDR3 region: CALGVQDGHYTDKLIF. The DNA for the CDR3 is TGTGCTCTTGGGGTACAAGATGGCCATTACACCGATAAACTCATCTTT.